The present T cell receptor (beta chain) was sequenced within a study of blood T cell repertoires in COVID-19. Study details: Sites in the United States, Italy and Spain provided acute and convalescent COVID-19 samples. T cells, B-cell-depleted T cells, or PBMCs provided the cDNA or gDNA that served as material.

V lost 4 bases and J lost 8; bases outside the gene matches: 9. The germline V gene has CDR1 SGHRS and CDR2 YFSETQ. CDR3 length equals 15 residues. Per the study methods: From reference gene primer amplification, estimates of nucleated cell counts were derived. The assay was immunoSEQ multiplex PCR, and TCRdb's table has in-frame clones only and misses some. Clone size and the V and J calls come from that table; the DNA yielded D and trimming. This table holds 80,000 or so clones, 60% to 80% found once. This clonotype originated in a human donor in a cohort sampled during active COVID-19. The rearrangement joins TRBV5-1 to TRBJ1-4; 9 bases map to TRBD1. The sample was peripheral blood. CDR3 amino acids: CASSIRTGVGEKLFF. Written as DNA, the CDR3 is TGCGCCAGCAGCATCCGGACAGGGGTTGGCGAAAAACTGTTTTTT.